A selection of T cell receptor beta chains follows, all from one sample in a study of T cells in Graves' hyperthyroidism and ophthalmopathy. From the multiplex PCR reads, TCRdb called clonotypes with MiXCR, one entry per CDR3 protein. The sample lists more than 300,000 distinct CDR3 sequences, approximately 17% occurring once. The specimen was blood. The receptor set was obtained from a woman under 40 with Graves' hyperthyroidism that later progressed to Graves' ophthalmopathy. Both conserved end residues are part of each CDR3. Fields, in order: clone size, V gene, CDR3 protein. Clone size, where shown, is once, few, many, or a class for clones that have expanded.

>once|TRBV19
CASSIGRTVELFF
>many|TRBV19
CASSTRDSGITDTQYF
>many|TRBV6-5
CASKFLAGGKGTGELFF
>-|TRBV29-1
CSVEGGTSGRRLETQYF
>-|TRBV4-1
CASSQPRRSFYGYTF
>many|TRBV7-9
CASSPISGSTPYEQYF
>few|TRBV4-1
CASSQDEGQGDEQYF
>few|TRBV25-1
CASATNPAGAIYNEQFF
>few|TRBV4-1
CASSQGTGVMSSEAFF
>many|TRBV28
CASRRGLDGYTF
>many|TRBV20-1
CSASATGTGTFNQPQHF
>-|TRBV19
CASSIGVDKGGNQPQHF
>few|TRBV6-2/TRBV6-3
CASSYGRVRTEAFF
>many|TRBV28
CASTYAGTGNTGELFF
>many|TRBV7-9
CASSLFSLPLEGTGGDGYTF
>-|TRBV4-1
CASSQVRGQVNQPQHF
>few|TRBV6-7
CASSYSRPKPYEQYF
>-|TRBV7-9
CASSLPVMLNTEAFF
>-|TRBV11-2
CASSRAGRLEAFF
>many|TRBV11-2
CASSLDRATDTQYF
>many|TRBV19
CATDTGGNTEAFF
>few|TRBV15
CATSLGRNSGNTIYF
>-|TRBV19
CASKDTGGEKLFF
>-|TRBV7-9
CASSLKKGLEQYF
>few|TRBV25-1
CASSEWGDSPGSAF
>many|TRBV30
CAWSDGGPDTQYF
>-|TRBV6-2/TRBV6-3
CASSTGQGTLNTEAFF
>many|TRBV5-8
CASSSDRKNIQYF
>-|TRBV6-1
CASSERAGGGTDTQYF
>many|TRBV28
CASSPTGGNYGYTF
>many|TRBV12-3/TRBV12-4
CASSLITIDEQFF
>many|TRBV20-1
CSARGPGTYNEQFF
>many|TRBV20-1
CSAPKTGTQHF
>many|TRBV24-1
CATSDPQRDTGELFF
>-|TRBV20-1
CSAKKTGLSYEQYF
>-|TRBV12-3/TRBV12-4
CASTLRAGGELLF
>many|TRBV30
CAFFTDTQYF
>-|TRBV29-1
CSVLENYGYTF
>many|TRBV12-3/TRBV12-4
CASSSPSGRANTGELFF
>many|TRBV30
CAWSVDGGSYTEAFF
>many|TRBV30
CAWTKRSHYNEQFF
>many|TRBV12-3/TRBV12-4
CASSTGAGRGYTF
>few|TRBV19
CASSMSRLEQFF
>few|TRBV5-1
CASSLAGPGLSYNSPLHF
>few|TRBV27
CASSFIGGGNTEAFF
>many|TRBV5-1
CASSLGAGNQPQHF
>many|TRBV20-1
CSAIRDRLYNEQFF
>few|TRBV7-9
CASSRRRGPWYNEQFF
>many|TRBV12-3/TRBV12-4
CASTETGTTEAFF
>many|TRBV2
CASSEGLWTANTEAFF
>-|TRBV4-1
CASSQVAGMYQPQHF
>few|TRBV19
CASSIFSGRGYNEQFF
>few|TRBV9
CASSGTGLGNTIYF
>-|TRBV29-1
CSVGVGQWDGYTF